The rows below give T cell receptor beta chains drawn from one sample of a study of T cells in Graves' hyperthyroidism and ophthalmopathy. TCRdb passed the multiplex PCR reads through MiXCR, listing each CDR3 protein once. The data show approximately 600,000 distinct CDR3 sequences, approximately 15% seen once. Sequencing input: blood. Every receptor here comes from a woman aged 25 to 45 with Graves' hyperthyroidism that later progressed to Graves' ophthalmopathy. The CDR3 runs from the conserved cysteine through the conserved F or W. The order of the fields is V gene, D gene, J gene, clone size, CDR3 DNA, CDR3 protein. The D gene is left open where the match is weak. Some rows mark clone size as missing; the rest say once, few, many or name a class of expanded clone.

V: TRBV5-1; D: -; J: TRBJ1-2; size: -; DNA: TGCGCCAGTAAAACAGCCGCATCCCTCTCGGATGGCTACACCTTC; CDR3: CASKTAASLSDGYTF
V: TRBV12-3/TRBV12-4; D: TRBD1; J: TRBJ2-7; size: many; DNA: TGTGCCAGCAGTGGCCGGGACAGGGTTTACGAGCAGTACTTC; CDR3: CASSGRDRVYEQYF
V: TRBV7-2; D: TRBD2; J: TRBJ2-7; size: many; DNA: TGTGCCAGCAGCTTAGCCTGGGCTAGCGGACGTGGAGGCGAGCAGTACTTC; CDR3: CASSLAWASGRGGEQYF
V: TRBV12-3/TRBV12-4; D: -; J: TRBJ1-1; size: many; DNA: TGTGCCAGCAGTCTATGGGCCAGGGACGTGAACACTGAAGCTTTCTTT; CDR3: CASSLWARDVNTEAFF
V: TRBV3-1; D: TRBD2; J: TRBJ2-3; size: many; DNA: TGTGCCAGCAGTTTGAGCGGGAGCGGCACAGATACGCAGTATTTT; CDR3: CASSLSGSGTDTQYF
V: TRBV5-1; D: -; J: TRBJ2-5; size: few; DNA: TGCGCCAGCAGCTTGGACCCCCCCACGAGGGGCCGGGGGGAGACCCAGTACTTC; CDR3: CASSLDPPTRGRGETQYF
V: TRBV11-2; D: TRBD2; J: TRBJ2-3; size: many; DNA: TGTGCCAGCAGCTTAGATGGAGCGGGAGGGGTAACAGATACGCAGTATTTT; CDR3: CASSLDGAGGVTDTQYF
V: TRBV29-1; D: -; J: TRBJ1-5; size: many; DNA: TGCAGCCCGGAAGACGGGACTAGCAATCAGCCCCAGCATTTT; CDR3: CSPEDGTSNQPQHF
V: TRBV29-1; D: TRBD2; J: TRBJ2-3; size: many; DNA: TGCAGCGTTGAACCGGCTAGCGGATTTAGCACAGATACGCAGTATTTT; CDR3: CSVEPASGFSTDTQYF
V: TRBV25-1; D: TRBD1; J: TRBJ1-6; size: many; DNA: TGTGCCAGCAGTGAAGCCCGACAGGGCAACAATTCACCCCTCCACTTT; CDR3: CASSEARQGNNSPLHF
V: TRBV12-5; D: -; J: TRBJ2-2; size: -; DNA: TGTGCTAGTGGTCCGACGTACGGGGAGCTGTTTTTT; CDR3: CASGPTYGELFF
V: TRBV18; D: TRBD2; J: TRBJ2-7; size: -; DNA: TGTGCCAGCTCACCAGGCTTAGCGGGAGCTTCCTACGAGCAGTACTTC; CDR3: CASSPGLAGASYEQYF
V: TRBV20-1; D: -; J: TRBJ2-1; size: few; DNA: TGCAGTGCTAGAGATCTTCTAGTAAGAGACCATGAGAGACCGCATGAGCAGTTCTTC; CDR3: CSARDLLVRDHERPHEQFF
V: TRBV2; D: TRBD1; J: TRBJ2-7; size: many; DNA: TGTGCCAGCAGTGGGGGAGGACAGGGGGCCTACGAGCAGTACTTC; CDR3: CASSGGGQGAYEQYF
V: TRBV7-2; D: TRBD2; J: TRBJ2-3; size: many; DNA: TGTGCCAGCAGCATTACTAGCGGCCCACGAGATACGCAGTATTTT; CDR3: CASSITSGPRDTQYF
V: TRBV3-1; D: TRBD1; J: TRBJ1-1; size: many; DNA: TGTGCCAGCAGCCAGACGACAGGGGGAGCTTTCTTT; CDR3: CASSQTTGGAFF
V: TRBV7-7; D: TRBD1; J: TRBJ1-1; size: many; DNA: TGTGCTAGCAGCTTCGTGACGGGACAGCCGATGAACACTGAAGCTTTCTTT; CDR3: CASSFVTGQPMNTEAFF
V: TRBV15; D: TRBD1; J: TRBJ1-5; size: many; DNA: TGTGCCACCAGCTCCTCGGGACAGGGCAATCAGCCCCAGCATTTT; CDR3: CATSSSGQGNQPQHF
V: TRBV2; D: TRBD1; J: TRBJ1-3; size: many; DNA: TGTGCCAGCAGCCGACAGGGTTCGGCTGGAAACACCATATATTTT; CDR3: CASSRQGSAGNTIYF
V: TRBV19; D: -; J: TRBJ2-3; size: -; DNA: TGTGCCAGTAGTATCCCTGAGCAAACAGATACGCAGTATTTT; CDR3: CASSIPEQTDTQYF
V: TRBV6-2/TRBV6-3; D: TRBD2; J: TRBJ2-5; size: -; DNA: TGTGCCAGCAGTTACTGGTCGACTAGCGGGAAGCAAGAGACCCAGTACTTC; CDR3: CASSYWSTSGKQETQYF
V: TRBV6-1; D: TRBD1; J: TRBJ1-1; size: many; DNA: TGTGCCAGCAGTTCCTCAAGGACAGGTATGAACACTGAAGCCTTCTTT; CDR3: CASSSSRTGMNTEAFF
V: TRBV6-1; D: -; J: TRBJ1-1; size: many; DNA: TGTGCCAGCAGTGATAGGGCTGAAGCTTTCTTT; CDR3: CASSDRAEAFF
V: TRBV9; D: -; J: TRBJ2-3; size: -; DNA: TGTGCCAGCACCTCCACCGAGGGGCAGGGAAAGGATACGCAGTATTTT; CDR3: CASTSTEGQGKDTQYF
V: TRBV20-1; D: TRBD2; J: TRBJ2-1; size: many; DNA: TGCAGTGCTAAGACTAGCTTCGACAATGAGCAGTTCTTC; CDR3: CSAKTSFDNEQFF
V: TRBV24-1; D: -; J: TRBJ2-1; size: many; DNA: TGTGCCACCAGTGATTTTATGGACAATGAGCAGTTCTTC; CDR3: CATSDFMDNEQFF
V: TRBV3-1; D: -; J: TRBJ1-1; size: many; DNA: TGTGCCAGCAGCCAAGTAACGGGGAGGAGGACTGAAGCTTTCTTT; CDR3: CASSQVTGRRTEAFF
V: TRBV20-1; D: TRBD2; J: TRBJ2-2; size: few; DNA: TGCAGTGCTAGACGCGGGGGGGGAGGGCCGAAGACCGGGGAGCTGTTTTTT; CDR3: CSARRGGGGPKTGELFF
V: TRBV12-5; D: -; J: TRBJ2-1; size: -; DNA: TGTGCTAGTGGTTTTGCACAGGGTTCAGGGTATGAGCAGTTCTTC; CDR3: CASGFAQGSGYEQFF
V: TRBV20-1; D: TRBD2; J: TRBJ2-7; size: -; DNA: TGCAGTGCCCGCGGGGGGAGAACCCCCTACGAGCAGTACTTC; CDR3: CSARGGRTPYEQYF
V: TRBV5-6; D: -; J: TRBJ2-7; size: few; DNA: TGTGCCAGCAGACTGAGCGGTCCAAGCTCCTACGAGCAGTACTTC; CDR3: CASRLSGPSSYEQYF
V: TRBV5-1; D: -; J: TRBJ1-1; size: many; DNA: TGCGCCAGCAACGTTGACAGCGACACTGAAGCTTTCTTT; CDR3: CASNVDSDTEAFF
V: TRBV6-1; D: -; J: TRBJ1-6; size: many; DNA: TGTGCCAGCAGTGGGGCAGCCAGCTATAATTCACCCCTCCACTTT; CDR3: CASSGAASYNSPLHF
V: TRBV28; D: TRBD1; J: TRBJ1-2; size: many; DNA: TGTGCCAGCAGTTCCCTGGGACAGGCCTACGTCTACACCTTC; CDR3: CASSSLGQAYVYTF